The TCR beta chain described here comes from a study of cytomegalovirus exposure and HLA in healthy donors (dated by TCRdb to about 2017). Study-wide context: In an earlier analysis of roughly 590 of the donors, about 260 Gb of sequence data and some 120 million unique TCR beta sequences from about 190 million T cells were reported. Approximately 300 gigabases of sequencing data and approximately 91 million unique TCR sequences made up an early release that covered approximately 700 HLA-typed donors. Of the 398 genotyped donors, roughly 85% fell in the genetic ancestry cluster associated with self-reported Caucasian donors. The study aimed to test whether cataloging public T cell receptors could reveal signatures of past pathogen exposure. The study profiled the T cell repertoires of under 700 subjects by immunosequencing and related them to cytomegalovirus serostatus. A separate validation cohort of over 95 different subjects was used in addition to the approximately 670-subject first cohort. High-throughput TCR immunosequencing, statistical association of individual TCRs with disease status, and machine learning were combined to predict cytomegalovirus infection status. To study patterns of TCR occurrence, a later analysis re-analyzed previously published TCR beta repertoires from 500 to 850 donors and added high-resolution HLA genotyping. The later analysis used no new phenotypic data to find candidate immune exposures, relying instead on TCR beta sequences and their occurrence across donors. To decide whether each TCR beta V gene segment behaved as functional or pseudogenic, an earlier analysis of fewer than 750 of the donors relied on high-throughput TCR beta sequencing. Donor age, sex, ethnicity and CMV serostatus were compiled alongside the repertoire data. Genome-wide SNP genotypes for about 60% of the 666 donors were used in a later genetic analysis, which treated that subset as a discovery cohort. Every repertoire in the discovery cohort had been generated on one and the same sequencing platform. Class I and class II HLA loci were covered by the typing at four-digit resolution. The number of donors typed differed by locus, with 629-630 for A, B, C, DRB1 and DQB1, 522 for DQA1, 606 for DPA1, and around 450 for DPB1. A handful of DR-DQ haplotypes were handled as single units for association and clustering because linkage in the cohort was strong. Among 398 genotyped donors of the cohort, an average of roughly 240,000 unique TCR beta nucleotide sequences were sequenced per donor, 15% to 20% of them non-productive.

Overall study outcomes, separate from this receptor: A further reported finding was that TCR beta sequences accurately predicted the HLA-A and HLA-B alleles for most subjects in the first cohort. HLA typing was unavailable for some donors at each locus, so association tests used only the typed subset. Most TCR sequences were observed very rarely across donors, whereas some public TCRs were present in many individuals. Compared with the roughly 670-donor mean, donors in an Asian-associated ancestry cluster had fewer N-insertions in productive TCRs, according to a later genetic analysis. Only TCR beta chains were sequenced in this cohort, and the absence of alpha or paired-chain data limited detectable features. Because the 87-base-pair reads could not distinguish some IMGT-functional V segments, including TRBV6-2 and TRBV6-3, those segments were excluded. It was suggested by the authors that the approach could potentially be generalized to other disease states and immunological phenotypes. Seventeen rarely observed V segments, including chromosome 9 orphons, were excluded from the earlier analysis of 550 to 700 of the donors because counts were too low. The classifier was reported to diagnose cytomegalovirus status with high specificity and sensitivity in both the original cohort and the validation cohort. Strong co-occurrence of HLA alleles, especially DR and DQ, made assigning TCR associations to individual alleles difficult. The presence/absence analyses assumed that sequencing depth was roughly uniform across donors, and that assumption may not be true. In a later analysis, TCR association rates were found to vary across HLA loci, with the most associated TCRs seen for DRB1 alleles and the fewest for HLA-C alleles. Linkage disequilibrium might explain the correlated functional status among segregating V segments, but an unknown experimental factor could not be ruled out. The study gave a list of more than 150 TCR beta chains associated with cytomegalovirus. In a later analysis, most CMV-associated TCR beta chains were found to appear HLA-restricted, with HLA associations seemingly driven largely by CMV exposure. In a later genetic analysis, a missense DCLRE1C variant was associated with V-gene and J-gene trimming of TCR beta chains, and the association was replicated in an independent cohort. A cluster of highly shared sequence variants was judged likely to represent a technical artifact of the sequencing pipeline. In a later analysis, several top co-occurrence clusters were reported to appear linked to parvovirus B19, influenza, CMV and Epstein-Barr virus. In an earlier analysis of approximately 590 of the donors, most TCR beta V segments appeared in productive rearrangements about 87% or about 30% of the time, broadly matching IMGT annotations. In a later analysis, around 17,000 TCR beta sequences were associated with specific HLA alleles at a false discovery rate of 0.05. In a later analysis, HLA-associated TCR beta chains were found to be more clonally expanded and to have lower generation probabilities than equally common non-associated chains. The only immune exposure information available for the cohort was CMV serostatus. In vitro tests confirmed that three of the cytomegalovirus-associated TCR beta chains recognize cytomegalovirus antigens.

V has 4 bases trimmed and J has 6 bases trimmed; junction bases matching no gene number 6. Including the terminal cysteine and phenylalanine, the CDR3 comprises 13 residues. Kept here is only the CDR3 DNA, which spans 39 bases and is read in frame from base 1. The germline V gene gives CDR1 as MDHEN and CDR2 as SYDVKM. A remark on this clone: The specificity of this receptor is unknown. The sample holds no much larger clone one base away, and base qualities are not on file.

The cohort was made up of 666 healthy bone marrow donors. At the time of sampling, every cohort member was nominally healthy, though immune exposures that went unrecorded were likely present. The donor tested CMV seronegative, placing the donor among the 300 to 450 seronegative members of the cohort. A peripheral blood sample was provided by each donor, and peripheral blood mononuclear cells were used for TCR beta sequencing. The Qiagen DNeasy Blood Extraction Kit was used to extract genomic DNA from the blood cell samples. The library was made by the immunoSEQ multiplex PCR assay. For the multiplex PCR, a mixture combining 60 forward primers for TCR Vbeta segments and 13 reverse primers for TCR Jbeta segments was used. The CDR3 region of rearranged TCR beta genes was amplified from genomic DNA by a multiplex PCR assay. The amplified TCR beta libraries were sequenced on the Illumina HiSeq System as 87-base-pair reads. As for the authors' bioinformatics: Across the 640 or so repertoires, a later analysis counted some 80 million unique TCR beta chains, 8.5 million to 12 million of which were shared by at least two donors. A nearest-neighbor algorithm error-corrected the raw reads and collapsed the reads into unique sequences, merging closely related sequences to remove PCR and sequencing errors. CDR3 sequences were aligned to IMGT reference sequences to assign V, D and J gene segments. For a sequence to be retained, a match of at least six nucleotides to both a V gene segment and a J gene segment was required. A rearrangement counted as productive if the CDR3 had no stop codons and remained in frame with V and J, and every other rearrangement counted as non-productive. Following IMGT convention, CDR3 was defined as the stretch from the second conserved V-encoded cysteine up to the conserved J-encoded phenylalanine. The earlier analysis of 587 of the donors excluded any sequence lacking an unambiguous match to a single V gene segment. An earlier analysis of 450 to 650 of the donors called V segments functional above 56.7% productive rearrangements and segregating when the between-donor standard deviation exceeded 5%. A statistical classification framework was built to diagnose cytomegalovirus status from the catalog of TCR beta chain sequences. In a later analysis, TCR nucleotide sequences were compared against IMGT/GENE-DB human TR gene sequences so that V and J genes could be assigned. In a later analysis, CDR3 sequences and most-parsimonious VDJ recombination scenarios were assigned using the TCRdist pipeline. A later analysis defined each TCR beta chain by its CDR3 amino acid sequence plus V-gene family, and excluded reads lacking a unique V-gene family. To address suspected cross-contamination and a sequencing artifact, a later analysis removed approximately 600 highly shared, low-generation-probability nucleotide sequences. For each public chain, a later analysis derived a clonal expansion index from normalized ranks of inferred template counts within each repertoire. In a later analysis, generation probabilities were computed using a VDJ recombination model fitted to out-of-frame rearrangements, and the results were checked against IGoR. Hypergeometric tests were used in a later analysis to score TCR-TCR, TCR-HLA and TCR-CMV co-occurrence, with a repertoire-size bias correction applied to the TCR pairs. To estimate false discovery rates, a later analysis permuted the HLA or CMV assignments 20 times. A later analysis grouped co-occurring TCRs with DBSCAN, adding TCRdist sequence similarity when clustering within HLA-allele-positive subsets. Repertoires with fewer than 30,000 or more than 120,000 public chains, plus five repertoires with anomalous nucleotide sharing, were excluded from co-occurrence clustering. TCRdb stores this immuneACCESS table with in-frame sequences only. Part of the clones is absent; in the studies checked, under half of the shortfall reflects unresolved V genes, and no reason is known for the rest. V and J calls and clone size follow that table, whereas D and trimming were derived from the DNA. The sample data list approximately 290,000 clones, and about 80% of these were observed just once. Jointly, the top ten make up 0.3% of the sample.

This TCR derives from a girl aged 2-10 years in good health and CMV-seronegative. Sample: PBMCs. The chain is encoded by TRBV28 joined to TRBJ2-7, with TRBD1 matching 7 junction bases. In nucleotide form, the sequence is TGTGCCAGCAGTTCGGGACAGACCTCCGAGCAGTACTTC. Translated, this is CASSSGQTSEQYF.